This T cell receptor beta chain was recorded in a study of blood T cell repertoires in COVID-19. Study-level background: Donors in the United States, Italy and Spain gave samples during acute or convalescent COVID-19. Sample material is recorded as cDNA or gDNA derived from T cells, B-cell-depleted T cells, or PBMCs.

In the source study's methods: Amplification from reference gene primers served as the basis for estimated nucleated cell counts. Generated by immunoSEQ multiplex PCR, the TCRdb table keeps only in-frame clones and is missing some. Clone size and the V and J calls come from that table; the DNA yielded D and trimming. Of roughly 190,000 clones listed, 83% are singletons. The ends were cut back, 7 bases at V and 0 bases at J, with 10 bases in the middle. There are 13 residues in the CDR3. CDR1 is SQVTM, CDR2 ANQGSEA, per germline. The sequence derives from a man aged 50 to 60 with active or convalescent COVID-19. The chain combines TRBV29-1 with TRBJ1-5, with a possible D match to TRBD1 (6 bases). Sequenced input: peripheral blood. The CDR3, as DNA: TGCAGCGCTCGGACAGATAGCAATCAGCCCCAGCATTTT. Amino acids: CSARTDSNQPQHF.